The 28 T cell receptor beta chains presented below share a single source sample, sequenced in a study of CD8 T cells in Susac syndrome. The RNA, about 0.45 to 1 ug, was put through reverse transcription using random hexamers. Via MiXCR, TCRdb re-called the immunoSEQ multiplex PCR reads, giving one row per CDR3 protein. The table includes about 150,000 distinct CDR3 sequences, 85% to 95% detected once. The sequenced sample was CD4+ T cells from PBMCs. The receptors were gathered from a human donor with Susac syndrome.

The genes are TRBV3-1 and TRBJ1-2; maybe TRBD1 (6 bases). Trimming removed 4 bases from V and 3 bases from J, with 12 bases in between. The CDR3 loop spans 14 amino acids. The germline gives CDR1 LGHDT, CDR2 YNNKEL (reference sequence). The CDR3 DNA is TGTGCCAGCAGCCGTTCGGGACAATACTATGGCTACACCTTC. It specifies CASSRSGQYYGYTF.

There are a few counts of this clonotype. The rearrangement uses TRBV9 and TRBJ1-6; no clear D. The CDR3 totals 14 residues. The V gene's germline CDR1 is SGDLS and CDR2 YYNGEE. Deletions cut 0 bases from V and 10 bases from J, with 11 bases between. CDR3 region: CASSVATGGSPLHF. CDR3 DNA sequence: TGTGCCAGCAGCGTAGCTACTGGCGGCTCACCCCTCCACTTT.

This rearrangement joins TRBV29-1 to TRBJ2-5; weak D call: TRBD2 (6 bases). Germline CDR1 reads SQVTM; CDR2 reads ANQGSEA. This CDR3 has 13 amino acids. The germline V and J ends were trimmed by 2 bases and 9 bases, with 16 bases remaining between them. CDR3 region: CSVELALGGAQYF. The CDR3 DNA follows: TGCAGCGTTGAACTAGCGCTCGGGGGAGCCCAGTACTTC.

The chain employs TRBV4-1 and TRBJ1-1; tentative D call: TRBD1 (5 bases). Trimming shortened V by 1 base and J by 7 bases, and 7 bases separated the two germline ends. There are 12 residues in the CDR3. Looked up from germline, CDR1 is MGHRA and CDR2 is YSYEKL. The DNA of the CDR3 is TGCGCCAGCAGCCAAGTGGGGGTTGAAGCTTTCTTT. Encoded protein: CASSQVGVEAFF.

The V and J genes are TRBV2 and TRBJ1-5, with D uncertain. The CDR3 consists of 17 residues. The germline V gene encodes CDR1 SNHLY and CDR2 FYNNEI. V lost 6 bases and J lost 2, with 20 bases in between. As DNA, the CDR3 is TGTGCCAGCAGCTGGGTACAGTATAAGGTCGGCAATCAGCCCCAGCATTTT. Translating it yields CASSWVQYKVGNQPQHF.

The chain joins TRBV20-1 to TRBJ2-1, with unresolved D. CDR3 length: 14 amino acids. Germline assignment: CDR1 DFQATT and CDR2 SNEGSKA (reference sequence). Between the trimmed V and J ends, which lost 6 bases and 0 bases, there was a span of 12 bases. The CDR3 here is CSALPVSSYNEQFF. In DNA, the CDR3 is TGCAGTGCCCTGCCAGTGAGCTCCTACAATGAGCAGTTCTTC.

The chain employs TRBV11-1 and TRBJ2-3; a possible D gene is TRBD1 (6 bases). Germline-derived CDR1 and CDR2 are SGHAT and FQDESV (reference sequence). V dropped 6 bases and J dropped 5 bases, with 9 bases sitting between them. This CDR3 is 12 amino acids long. The CDR3 DNA follows: TGTGCCAGCAGTTTGACAGGAGATACGCAGTATTTT. Its translation: CASSLTGDTQYF.

This sequence joins TRBV29-1 and TRBJ2-7; D might be TRBD1 (5 bases). Trimming removed 4 bases at V and 2 bases at J, with 12 bases between. The CDR3 covers 13 residues. Germline V gene sequence: CDR1 SQVTM, CDR2 ANQGSEA. The CDR3 DNA sequence: TGCAGCGTTGTCCGACAGTTTCCCTACGAGCAGTACTTC. It codes for CSVVRQFPYEQYF.

V is TRBV7-8 and J is TRBJ2-3, with 9 bases fitting TRBD2. With V trimmed by 5 bases and J by 0 bases, 6 bases remained unmatched. This CDR3 has 16 residues. The germline CDR1 and CDR2 sequences are SGHVS and FQNEAQ. CDR3 bases: TGTGCCAGCAGCCCAAATAGCGGGGGTAGCACAGATACGCAGTATTTT. Protein product: CASSPNSGGSTDTQYF.

This rearrangement joins TRBV2 to TRBJ2-5, with 9 bases aligning to TRBD2. V was pared by 2 bases and J by 2 bases, with 9 bases of the junction left unmatched. CDR1 and CDR2 (germline): SNHLY, FYNNEI. This CDR3 is 17 amino acids long. Here the CDR3 reads CASSERLRGGQQETQYF. CDR3 bases: TGTGCCAGCAGTGAACGGTTGCGGGGGGGCCAACAAGAGACCCAGTACTTC.

The genes are TRBV4-1 and TRBJ1-2, with D unclear. The V end lost 1 base, the J end lost 6 bases, and 9 bases lay between the germline ends. This CDR3 has 13 amino acids. The germline V gene has CDR1 MGHRA and CDR2 YSYEKL. CDR3 in DNA: TGCGCCAGCAGCCAAGTTCCGGTCAATGGCTACACCTTC. This encodes CASSQVPVNGYTF.

V and J are TRBV5-1 and TRBJ1-1; no reliable D call. The CDR3 spans 14 residues. V lost 4 bases to trimming and J lost 1 base, with 11 bases between them. In germline, CDR1 is SGHRS, CDR2 YFSETQ. This CDR3 is CASSPLGANTEAFF. The CDR3 DNA follows: TGCGCCAGCAGCCCGCTGGGAGCGAACACTGAAGCTTTCTTT.

The genes are TRBV19 and TRBJ1-1, with 7 nucleotides matching TRBD1. The CDR3 extends over 17 amino acids. The trim removed 3 bases at V and 0 bases at J, leaving 10 bases unmatched. Germline CDR1 reads LNHDA; CDR2 reads SQIVND (reference sequence). The CDR3 nucleotides read TGTGCCAGTAGTATCGGGACAGTAACCGGAATGAACACTGAAGCTTTCTTT. The encoded protein is CASSIGTVTGMNTEAFF.

This clonotype appeared a single time. The rearrangement joins TRBV3-1 to TRBJ2-5, with TRBD2 identical over 10 bases. CDR3 length: 16 residues. V shed 0 bases and J 4 bases; nucleotides not matched to a gene: 5. The germline gives CDR1 LGHDT, CDR2 YNNKEL (reference sequence). CDR3 in DNA: TGTGCCAGCAGCCAAGACCCCAGCGGGGGGGCAGAGACCCAGTACTTC. Translating it yields CASSQDPSGGAETQYF.

The chain has TRBV20-1 and TRBJ2-5; D is unresolved. Trimming shortened V by 3 bases and J by 2 bases, and 13 bases separated the two germline ends. The germline V gene encodes CDR1 DFQATT and CDR2 SNEGSKA (reference sequence). CDR3 length: 14 residues. The CDR3 protein is CSASPWTSQETQYF. CDR3 DNA: TGCAGTGCTAGCCCTTGGACGTCGCAAGAGACCCAGTACTTC.

This chain links TRBV7-8 with TRBJ2-5; 7 positions agree with TRBD1. CDR1 is SGHVS and CDR2 is FQNEAQ in the germline V gene. V trimming: 3 bases; J trimming: 5 bases; junction bases outside the gene matches: 9. The CDR3 has 15 residues. CDR3 sequence: CASSFPGQPGETQYF. CDR3 nucleotides: TGTGCCAGCAGCTTCCCGGGACAGCCGGGGGAGACCCAGTACTTC.

V usage is TRBV5-1 and J usage is TRBJ2-1, with TRBD2 identical over 7 bases. The CDR3 is 17 amino acids. V dropped 4 bases and J dropped 3; count of bases not matched to a gene: 13. CDR1 SGHRS and CDR2 YFSETQ come from the germline V gene. Written as DNA, the CDR3 is TGCGCCAGCAGCCGCGGGGATTCGGGGGGAGTCTACAATGAGCAGTTCTTC. Encoded protein: CASSRGDSGGVYNEQFF.

To note about this clonotype: Germline and junction disagree at one end, which may indicate a read error. The chain employs TRBV20-1 and TRBJ1-5; 7 bases align to TRBD1. The CDR3 loop spans 15 amino acids. Germline V gives CDR1 DFQATT, CDR2 SNEGSKA (reference sequence). CDR3 coding DNA: TGCAGTGCTAGAGTGAACAGGGGTAGCGATCAGCCCCAGCATTTT. Translated: CSARVNRGSDQPQHF.

The V gene is TRBV20-1, the J gene TRBJ2-7; TRBD2 agrees at 12 bases. The germline gives CDR1 DFQATT, CDR2 SNEGSKA (reference sequence). This CDR3 spans 15 amino acids. Trimming removed 5 bases from V and 4 bases from J; junction bases left unmatched: 9. As DNA, the CDR3 is TGCAGTGCTTACGGACTAGCGGGGCCCCGATACGAGCAGTACTTC. Its translation: CSAYGLAGPRYEQYF.

In this sample, this clonotype turned up once. The rearrangement joins TRBV9 to TRBJ2-3; 12 bases align to TRBD2. CDR1 is SGDLS, CDR2 YYNGEE, per germline. V trimming: 2 bases; J trimming: 5 bases; junction bases outside the gene matches: 6. The CDR3 has 16 amino acids. In DNA, the CDR3 is TGTGCCAGCAGCGTCGGACTAGCGGGGATTGGAGATACGCAGTATTTT. Residues: CASSVGLAGIGDTQYF.

This chain joins TRBV2 and TRBJ1-1; 9 bases agree with TRBD1. With V trimmed by 5 bases and J by 4 bases, 2 bases remained unmatched. The CDR3 is made up of 13 amino acids. Looked up from germline, CDR1 is SNHLY and CDR2 is FYNNEI. Here the CDR3 DNA reads TGTGCCAGCAGTTGGGACAGGGCCACTGAAGCTTTCTTT. This sequence encodes CASSWDRATEAFF.

This chain uses TRBV6-4 with TRBJ2-3; D call uncertain. V was shortened by 2 bases and J by 5 bases, with 8 bases between the two germline ends. This CDR3 has 13 amino acids. Germline assignment: CDR1 MRHNA and CDR2 SNTAGT. CDR3 nucleotides: TGTGCCAGCAGTGACCCGAATAGAGATACGCAGTATTTT. It specifies CASSDPNRDTQYF.

J is TRBJ2-5 and V is TRBV9; TRBD1 might be the D (6 bases). The germline gives CDR1 SGDLS, CDR2 YYNGEE. V was cut by 0 bases and J by 3 bases, with 12 bases left in between. CDR3 length: 15 amino acids. The CDR3 coding sequence is TGTGCCAGCAGCGTAGAGAGTACAGGGAAAGAGACCCAGTACTTC. Residues: CASSVESTGKETQYF.

This rearrangement joins TRBV7-7 to TRBJ2-2, with D possibly being TRBD1 or TRBD2 (6 bases each). Germline CDR1 and CDR2: SSHAT and FNYEAQ (reference sequence). The CDR3 is 13 residues long. The ends were cut back, 10 bases at V and 3 bases at J, with 12 bases in the middle. DNA of the CDR3: TGTGCCATTAGGGGGACTCACACCGGGGAGCTGTTTTTT. It is translated as CAIRGTHTGELFF.

The rearrangement uses TRBV29-1 and TRBJ1-1; 8 nucleotides align to TRBD1. V was pared by 3 bases and J by 4 bases, with 4 bases of the junction left unmatched. The CDR3 is 13 residues long. Germline lookup yields CDR1 SQVTM and CDR2 ANQGSEA. DNA for the CDR3: TGCAGCGTTGACCCAGGGGGCGTCACTGAAGCTTTCTTT. It is translated as CSVDPGGVTEAFF.

This clonotype was picked up one time. The rearrangement links TRBV10-3 to TRBJ1-1; 9 bases are shared with TRBD1. V lost 6 bases and J lost 1; bases outside the gene matches: 3. The germline CDR1 and CDR2 sequences are ENHRY and SYGVKD. The CDR3 runs 14 residues. CDR3 in DNA: TGTGCCATCAGAGCGGGACAGGGGAACACTGAAGCTTTCTTT. This gives the protein CAIRAGQGNTEAFF.

This clonotype was seen a single time. The chain joins TRBV12-5 to TRBJ2-2, with TRBD1 matching over 10 bases. V shed 7 bases, J shed 4 bases, and the junction held 9 bases outside the gene matches. CDR1 and CDR2 from the germline V gene are LGHNT and FRNRAP. The CDR3 has 16 amino acids. CDR3: CASASGDRGPTGELFF. In DNA form, the CDR3 reads TGTGCTAGTGCCTCTGGGGACAGGGGACCCACCGGGGAGCTGTTTTTT.

On this clonotype: One end of the junction varies from germline; a read error may be responsible. The J gene is TRBJ2-7, the V gene TRBV5-1; TRBD1 matches at 8 bases. Germline assignment: CDR1 SGHRS and CDR2 YFSETQ. The CDR3 loop spans 15 amino acids. The CDR3 protein is CATSTNPGQGLAQYF. In nucleotides, the CDR3 is TGCGCCACCAGCACGAACCCTGGACAGGGACTCGCGCAGTACTTC.